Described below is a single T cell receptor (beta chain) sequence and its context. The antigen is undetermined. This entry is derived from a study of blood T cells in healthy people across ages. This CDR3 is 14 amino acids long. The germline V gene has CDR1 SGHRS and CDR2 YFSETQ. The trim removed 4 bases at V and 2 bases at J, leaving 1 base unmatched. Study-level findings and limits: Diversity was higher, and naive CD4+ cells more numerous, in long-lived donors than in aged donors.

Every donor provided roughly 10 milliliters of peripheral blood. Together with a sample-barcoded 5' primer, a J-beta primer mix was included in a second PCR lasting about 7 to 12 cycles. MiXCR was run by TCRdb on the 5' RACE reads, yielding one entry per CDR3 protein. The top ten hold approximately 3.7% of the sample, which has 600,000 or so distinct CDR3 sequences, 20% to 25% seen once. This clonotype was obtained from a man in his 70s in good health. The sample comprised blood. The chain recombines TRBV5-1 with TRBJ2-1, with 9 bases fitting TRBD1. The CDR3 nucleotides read TGCGCCAGCAGCGGGACAGGGACCTACAATGAGCAGTTCTTC. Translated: CASSGTGTYNEQFF.